A single sample is the source of the 5 T cell receptor beta chains below, sequenced in a study of CD8+ T cells in alopecia areata. Indicated treatment: oral pan-JAK inhibitor, 5-10 mg twice daily. Sequencing templates came from extracted RNA that was reverse transcribed into cDNA. This table comes from immunoSEQ multiplex PCR, and its TCRdb copy is limited to in-frame clones, with some not included. This repertoire shows under 350,000 clones, roughly 64% found once; its top ten account for less than 2%. The material sequenced was CD4+ T cells sorted from blood, taken at week 24, from a patient treated with tofacitinib. These receptors all come from a human donor with alopecia areata.

The CDR3 is CAISEDRDASEAFF. The CDR3 DNA is TGTGCCATCAGTGAAGACAGGGACGCCTCTGAAGCTTTCTTT. This sequence joins TRBV10-3 and TRBJ1-1; 7 bases are shared with TRBD1. This CDR3 spans 14 amino acids. V lost 3 bases, J lost 6 bases, and 7 bases stayed unmatched. Germline assignment: CDR1 ENHRY and CDR2 SYGVKD.

Only one count was recorded for this clone. The V and J genes are TRBV7-2 and TRBJ2-5; 9 positions match TRBD2. The CDR3 is made up of 14 amino acids. With V trimmed by 4 bases and J by 1 base, 1 base remained unmatched. CDR1 is SGHTA and CDR2 is FQGNSA in the germline V gene. The CDR3 here is CASSYSGGQETQYF. CDR3 bases: TGTGCCAGCAGCTATAGCGGGGGCCAAGAGACCCAGTACTTC.

This clone was detected only a few times. The V call is TRBV15, the J call TRBJ1-2; 7 bases fit TRBD1. V lost 7 bases, J lost 5 bases, and 7 bases stayed unmatched. The CDR3 spans 13 residues. Germline assignment: CDR1 LNHNV and CDR2 YYDKDF (reference sequence). The CDR3 here is CATTAGGNYGYTF. The CDR3 DNA is TGTGCCACCACAGCAGGGGGTAATTATGGCTACACCTTC.

The genes are TRBV5-6 and TRBJ2-7; TRBD2 matches at 8 bases. The CDR3 has 15 residues. Germline V CDR1 and CDR2: SGHDT, YYEEEE. With V trimmed by 5 bases and J by 0 bases, 7 bases remained unmatched. Here the CDR3 reads CASRIAGSSSYEQYF. The CDR3 DNA reads TGTGCCAGCAGGATAGCGGGGTCGAGCTCCTACGAGCAGTACTTC.

This clone was observed a few times. The chain has TRBV30 and TRBJ2-2; TRBD1 agrees at 7 bases. The CDR3 loop spans 18 amino acids. CDR1 and CDR2 from the germline V gene are GTSNPN and SVGIG (reference sequence). Germline trimming cut 3 bases from V and 2 bases from J; bases unmatched to any gene: 15. The chain's CDR3 is CAWSESPYGTANTGELFF. The CDR3 DNA follows: TGTGCCTGGAGCGAGAGCCCCTACGGGACAGCTAACACCGGGGAGCTGTTTTTT. Full variable domain (missing parts from reference TRBV30 and TRBJ2-2): SQTIHQWPATLVQPVGSPLSLECTVEGTSNPNLYWYRQAAGRGLQLLFYSVGIGQISSEVPQNLSASRPQDRQFILSSKKLLLSDSGFYLCAWSESPYGTANTGELFFGEGSRLTVL.